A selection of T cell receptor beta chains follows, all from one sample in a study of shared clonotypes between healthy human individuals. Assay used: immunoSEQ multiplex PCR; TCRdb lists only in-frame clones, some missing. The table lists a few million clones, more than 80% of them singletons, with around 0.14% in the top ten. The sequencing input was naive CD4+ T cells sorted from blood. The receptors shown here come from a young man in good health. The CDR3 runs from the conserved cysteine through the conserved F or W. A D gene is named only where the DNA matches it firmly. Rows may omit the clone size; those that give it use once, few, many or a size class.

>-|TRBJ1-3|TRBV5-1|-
TGCGCCAGCAGCTTGGAAGGGGAGAACACCATATATTTT
CASSLEGENTIYF
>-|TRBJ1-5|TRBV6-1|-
TGTGCCAGCAGTGAAGACTGGGGGGAGCAGCCCCAGCATTTT
CASSEDWGEQPQHF
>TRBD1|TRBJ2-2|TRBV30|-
TGTGCCTGGAGTACCGGGACAGACACCGGGGAGCTGTTTTTT
CAWSTGTDTGELFF
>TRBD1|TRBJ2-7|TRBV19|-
TGTGCCAGTGGGGACAGGAACCTCTACGAGCAGTACTTC
CASGDRNLYEQYF
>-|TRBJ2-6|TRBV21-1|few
TGTGCCAGCAGCAAATCATCCCACTCTGGGGCCAACGTCCTGACTTTC
CASSKSSHSGANVLTF
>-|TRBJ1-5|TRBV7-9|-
TGTGCCAGCAGCACCAACAGGGTCGGGCAGCCCCAGCATTTT
CASSTNRVGQPQHF
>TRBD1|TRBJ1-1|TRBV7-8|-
TGTGCCAGCAGCTTCCGGACAGGGGGTACGAACACTGAAGCTTTCTTT
CASSFRTGGTNTEAFF
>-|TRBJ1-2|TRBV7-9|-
TGTGCCAGCAGCAATAAACAGGTGGGCGCGAGGTCTGGCTACACCTTC
CASSNKQVGARSGYTF
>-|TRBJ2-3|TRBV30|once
TGTGCCTGGCTCGGTGGGGCCACAGATACGCAGTATTTT
CAWLGGATDTQYF
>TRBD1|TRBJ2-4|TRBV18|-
TGTGCCAGCTCATCCCTTGGACAGGGGACCGATCGGTGGCTAGCCAAAAACATTCAGTACTTC
CASSSLGQGTDRWLAKNIQYF
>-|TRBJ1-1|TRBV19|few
TGTGCCAGTAGTATAGCTCCTACAGGGAACACTGAAGCTTTCTTT
CASSIAPTGNTEAFF
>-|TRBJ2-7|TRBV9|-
TGTGCCAGCAGCACCCGACTAGACCACACTGACGAGCAGTACTTC
CASSTRLDHTDEQYF
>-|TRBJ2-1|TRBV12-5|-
TGTGCTAGTGGTTTAGACCCCGTCAATGAGCAGTTCTTC
CASGLDPVNEQFF
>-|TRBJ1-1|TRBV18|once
TGTGCCAGCTCACCACCGAATACGGCTAGGTACACTGAAGCTTTCTTT
CASSPPNTARYTEAFF
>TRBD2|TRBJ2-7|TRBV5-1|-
TGCGCCAGCAGCTGGCGGGAGAGCTCCTACGAGCAGTACTTC
CASSWRESSYEQYF
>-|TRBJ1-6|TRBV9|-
TGTGCCAGCAGCGTGACGACCGAGAGCTCCTATAATTCACCCCTCCACTTT
CASSVTTESSYNSPLHF
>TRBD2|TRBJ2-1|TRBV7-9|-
TGTGCCAGCAGCTTATTCGGGAGGGAGAATGAGCAGTTCTTC
CASSLFGRENEQFF
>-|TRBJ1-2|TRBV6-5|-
TGTGCCAGCAGTCCAGGAAAGGCGGGAGAGGATGGCTACACCTTC
CASSPGKAGEDGYTF
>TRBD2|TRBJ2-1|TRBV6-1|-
TGTGCCAGCAGTGAAGTCCCGGGAGCGGGGAATGAGCAGTTCTTC
CASSEVPGAGNEQFF
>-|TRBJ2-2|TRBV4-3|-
TGCGCCAGAAAACTTGCGCGGGTGAACACCGGGGAGCTGTTTTTT
CARKLARVNTGELFF
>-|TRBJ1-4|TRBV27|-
TGTGCCAGCAGCTCTTCAACTAATGAAAAACTGTTTTTT
CASSSSTNEKLFF
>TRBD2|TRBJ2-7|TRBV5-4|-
TGTGCCAGCAGCTGGGGGGGAGCTAGCGGCGTCTCCTACGAGCAGTACTTC
CASSWGGASGVSYEQYF
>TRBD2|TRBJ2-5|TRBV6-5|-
TGTGCCAGCAGCGGGACTAGCGGGAGAGAGACCCAGTACTTC
CASSGTSGRETQYF
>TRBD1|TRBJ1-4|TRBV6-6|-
TGTGCCAGCAGTTACGACAGGGCTTGGGAAAAACTGTTTTTT
CASSYDRAWEKLFF
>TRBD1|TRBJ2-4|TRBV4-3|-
TGCGCCAGCAGCCAAGATCCAGGGGGCCAGGCCAAAAACATTCAGTACTTC
CASSQDPGGQAKNIQYF
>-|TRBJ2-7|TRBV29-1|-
TGCAGCGTTAGAGACGAGCAGTACTTC
CSVRDEQYF
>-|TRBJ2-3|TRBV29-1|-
TGCAGCGCCCGGACAGAGACTGATACGCAGTATTTT
CSARTETDTQYF
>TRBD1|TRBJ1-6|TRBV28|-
TGTGCCAGCAGTTATCCGGGACAGGGATCCTCACCCCTCCACTTT
CASSYPGQGSSPLHF
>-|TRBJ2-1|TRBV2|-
TGTGCCAGCAACAGGGTCCCCTACAATGAGCAGTTCTTC
CASNRVPYNEQFF
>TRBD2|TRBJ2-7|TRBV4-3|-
TGCGCCAGCAGCCAAGGAACTAGCGGGGACTACGAGCAGTACTTC
CASSQGTSGDYEQYF
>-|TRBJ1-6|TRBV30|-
TGTGCCTGGGGTCGAGCCTCACCCCTCCACTTT
CAWGRASPLHF
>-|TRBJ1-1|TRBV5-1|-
TGCGCCAGCAGCTTCTTCCAGGGTACCACTGAAGCTTTCTTT
CASSFFQGTTEAFF
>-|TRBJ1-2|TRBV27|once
TGTGCCAGCAGTTCGGGCTTTCCGGGGGGCTACACCTTC
CASSSGFPGGYTF
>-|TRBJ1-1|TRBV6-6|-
TGTGCCAGCAGTTATACGAGGACGGGGAACACTGAAGCTTTCTTT
CASSYTRTGNTEAFF
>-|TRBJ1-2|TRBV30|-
TGTGCCTGGAGTATGGGCCGGGTGGGGAGCGGGGGCTACACCTTC
CAWSMGRVGSGGYTF
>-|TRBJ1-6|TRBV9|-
TGTGCCAGCAGCGCCCGGAACGGGAATTCACCCCTCCACTTT
CASSARNGNSPLHF
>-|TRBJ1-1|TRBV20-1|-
TGCAGTGCTCCTTCCCTGGCCGAAGCTTTCTTT
CSAPSLAEAFF